One and the same sample provided the 13 T cell receptor beta chains below, sequenced in a study of blood T cell repertoires in COVID-19. The repertoire was sequenced with immunoSEQ multiplex PCR; TCRdb's copy has only in-frame clones and lacks some. The data show 100,000 to 150,000 clones, with about 74% seen just once and about 6.8% held by the top ten. Material for sequencing was peripheral blood. The receptors were gathered from a man aged 70-80 years with acute or convalescent COVID-19.

The V and J genes are TRBV25-1 and TRBJ2-5; no clear D gene. V lost 1 base to trimming and J lost 0 bases, with 12 bases between them. The CDR3 runs to 16 residues. Germline V lookup: CDR1 MGHDK, CDR2 SYGVNS. The CDR3 sequence: CASSEFAASYQETQYF. In DNA, the CDR3 is TGTGCCAGCAGTGAATTTGCGGCTTCGTACCAAGAGACCCAGTACTTC.

This chain links TRBV9 with TRBJ2-7, with a weak D call TRBD1 (5 bases). In germline, CDR1 is SGDLS, CDR2 YYNGEE. The CDR3 spans 14 residues. V gave up 0 bases and J gave up 0 bases, with 7 bases separating them. The CDR3 DNA reads TGTGCCAGCAGCGTAGGCGACAGCTCCTACGAGCAGTACTTC. It encodes CASSVGDSSYEQYF.

This chain connects TRBV3-1 (or the pseudogene TRBV3-2) to TRBJ2-1; tentative D call: TRBD2 (5 bases). The V end lost 0 bases, the J end lost 2 bases, and 8 bases lay between the germline ends. CDR1 LGHDT and CDR2 YNNKEL come from the germline V gene (reference sequence). The CDR3 is 15 residues long. In DNA form, the CDR3 reads TGTGCCAGCAGCCAAGATACGGGGACCTACAATGAGCAGTTCTTC. It is translated as CASSQDTGTYNEQFF.

The CDR3 region has the DNA TGTGCCATCAGTGAGTCTCCCGGGACAGGGTCGATCTACGAGCAGTACTTC. It specifies CAISESPGTGSIYEQYF. The chain couples TRBV10-3 to TRBJ2-7; TRBD1 matches at 9 bases. The J segment lost 3 bases and the V segment lost 0 bases, leaving 9 bases of the junction unmatched. The CDR3 runs to 17 residues. The germline V gene encodes CDR1 ENHRY and CDR2 SYGVKD.

The table lists this clone with a count of one. The chain couples TRBV28 to TRBJ1-3; 8 bases line up with TRBD1. V dropped 6 bases and J dropped 9; count of bases not matched to a gene: 7. The CDR3 runs 13 residues. Germline loops: CDR1 MDHEN, CDR2 SYDVKM. The CDR3 nucleotides are TGTGCCAGCAGATTCACAGGGGGTGGCACCATATATTTT. It specifies CASRFTGGGTIYF.

The V gene is TRBV4-1, the J gene TRBJ1-4; no clear D gene. V was shortened by 1 base and J by 0 bases, with 3 bases between the two germline ends. Germline CDR1 reads MGHRA; CDR2 reads YSYEKL. The CDR3 totals 14 residues. The CDR3 is CASSQVTTNEKLFF. CDR3 bases: TGCGCCAGCAGCCAAGTAACAACTAATGAAAAACTGTTTTTT.

V gene TRBV10-3 combines with J gene TRBJ1-1; 7 bases map to TRBD1. The trim removed 2 bases at V and 6 bases at J, leaving 6 bases unmatched. Germline V gene data show CDR1 as ENHRY and CDR2 as SYGVKD. The CDR3 sequence is 14 residues long. The CDR3: CAISETGDGAEAFF. CDR3 coding DNA: TGTGCCATCAGTGAGACAGGGGATGGGGCTGAAGCTTTCTTT.

This sequence joins TRBV6-5 and TRBJ1-5, with TRBD1 matching 9 bases. V shed 3 bases and J 6 bases; nucleotides not matched to a gene: 3. This CDR3 comprises 14 residues. Germline V gives CDR1 MNHEY, CDR2 SVGAGI. The CDR3 bases are TGTGCCAGCAGTTATCGGACAGGGGCTCAGCCCCAGCATTTT. Its translation: CASSYRTGAQPQHF.

The V and J genes are TRBV4-1 and TRBJ2-1; 10 bases are shared with TRBD2. The CDR3 runs to 17 residues. Germline V gives CDR1 MGHRA, CDR2 YSYEKL. V trimming: 2 bases; J trimming: 5 bases; junction bases outside the gene matches: 9. The DNA for the CDR3 is TGCGCCAGCAGCCAAACCCAAAGCGGGAGGGCCCACAATGAGCAGTTCTTC. Amino acids: CASSQTQSGRAHNEQFF.

The chain has TRBV6-6 and TRBJ1-1; the D gene is possibly TRBD1 (5 bases). CDR1 and CDR2 (germline): MNHNY, SVGAGI (reference sequence). Between the trimmed V and J ends, which lost 5 bases and 3 bases, there was a span of 16 bases. The CDR3 totals 15 residues. The CDR3 is CASSQVGRADTEAFF. The CDR3 region has the DNA TGTGCCAGCAGTCAAGTCGGCAGGGCGGACACTGAAGCTTTCTTT.

The V call is TRBV18, the J call TRBJ2-7; D may be TRBD1 (6 bases). CDR3 length: 14 residues. V was trimmed by 5 bases and J by 4 bases, leaving 15 bases between them. Germline V lookup: CDR1 KGHSH, CDR2 LQKENI. The CDR3 bases are TGTGCCAGCTCAACAGGACAGAATTCGTACGAGCAGTACTTC. Protein sequence: CASSTGQNSYEQYF.

V gene TRBV10-3 combines with J gene TRBJ1-4; TRBD1 might be the D (6 bases). The CDR3 is 15 residues long. Germline V gives CDR1 ENHRY, CDR2 SYGVKD. Trimming removed 3 bases at V and 2 bases at J, with 10 bases between. DNA of the CDR3: TGTGCCATCAGTGACCATCAGGGGACTAATGAAAAACTGTTTTTT. Its translation is CAISDHQGTNEKLFF.

V usage is TRBV7-9 and J usage is TRBJ1-4; 9 bases fit TRBD1. The junction had 3 bases not matched to a gene; V was cut back by 1 base and J by 6 bases. The CDR3 spans 15 residues. The germline CDR1 and CDR2 sequences are SEHNR and FQNEAQ (reference sequence). CDR3 sequence (DNA): TGTGCCAGCAGCTTAGAGACAGGGGGGTATGAAAAACTGTTTTTT. This encodes CASSLETGGYEKLFF.